These 27 T cell receptor beta chains came from one sample sequenced in a study of T-cell reconstitution after alpha-beta-depleted transplantation in children. Unique molecular identifiers were incorporated into the prepared TCRbeta library. One entry per CDR3 protein results from TCRdb running MiXCR on the PCR reads. This sample yields over 400,000 distinct CDR3 sequences, of which roughly 44% are seen a single time; 27% belongs to the top ten. The sample here was PBMCs, taken before TCRalphabeta/CD19-depleted stem cell transplant. The receptors shown here come from a girl aged 2-15 years with aplastic anemia, due to receive a stem cell transplant.

The V gene is TRBV29-1, the J gene TRBJ2-7; D is tentatively TRBD1 or TRBD2 (5 bases each). The germline gives CDR1 SQVTM, CDR2 ANQGSEA. This CDR3 has 14 residues. V was pared by 8 bases and J by 3 bases, with 20 bases between. The CDR3 DNA follows: TGCAGCTTCGAGGTCCAGGGACCCCTCTACGAGCAGTACTTC. It specifies CSFEVQGPLYEQYF.

This clonotype was observed a handful of times. V is TRBV7-8 and J is TRBJ2-2; 11 nucleotides align to TRBD2. V lost 8 bases, J lost 5 bases, and 10 bases stayed unmatched. CDR3 length: 16 residues. From germline, CDR1 is SGHVS and CDR2 FQNEAQ. CDR3: CASGFTSGRETGELFF. The CDR3 bases are TGTGCCAGCGGTTTTACTAGCGGGAGAGAGACCGGGGAGCTGTTTTTT.

The rearrangement joins TRBV10-3 to TRBJ1-1; unclear D gene. The CDR3 is 13 amino acids. V lost 6 bases, J lost 1 base, and 9 bases lay in between. Germline lookup yields CDR1 ENHRY and CDR2 SYGVKD. DNA for the CDR3: TGTGCCATCAGATACGGGTCGAACACTGAAGCTTTCTTT. Protein: CAIRYGSNTEAFF.

This clonotype occurred a few times. The chain combines TRBV4-3 with TRBJ2-4; TRBD2 aligns across 14 bases. The trim removed 3 bases at V and 0 bases at J, leaving 4 bases unmatched. Germline-derived CDR1 and CDR2 are LGHNA and YSLEER. The CDR3 consists of 18 residues. The CDR3 bases are TGCGCCAGCAGCCAGGGACTAGCGGGAGTCATAGCCAAAAACATTCAGTACTTC. It specifies CASSQGLAGVIAKNIQYF.

V and J are TRBV30 and TRBJ2-1; 12 bases fit TRBD2. V lost 0 bases, J lost 9 bases, and 15 bases stayed unmatched. The CDR3 loop spans 18 amino acids. Per germline, CDR1 GTSNPN and CDR2 SVGIG (reference sequence). In DNA form, the CDR3 reads TGTGCCTGGAGTGTAGCCCCCCTAGCGGGAGGGTACAGTGGTGAGCAGTTCTTC. Translating gives CAWSVAPLAGGYSGEQFF.

The chain couples TRBV12-3 or TRBV12-4 to TRBJ2-1; 11 nucleotides align to TRBD2. The CDR3 length is 19 residues. V shed 7 bases and J 3 bases; nucleotides not matched to a gene: 17. The CDR3 DNA follows: TGTGCCAGCACTTTTCAAGAGCTAGCGGGAGGCGAACACTACAATGAGCAGTTCTTC. This gives the protein CASTFQELAGGEHYNEQFF.

The chain links TRBV12-3 or TRBV12-4 to TRBJ2-7; D ambiguous. The CDR3 covers 13 residues. The germline V and J ends were trimmed by 5 bases and 9 bases, with 17 bases remaining between them. CDR3 in DNA: TGTGCCAGCAGTCCGAAGGGCCCATGGGGGCAGTACTTC. This sequence encodes CASSPKGPWGQYF.

This clonotype has only a few counts. This chain links TRBV15 with TRBJ2-1, with 15 nucleotides matching TRBD2. The CDR3 sequence is 17 residues long. J lost 5 bases, V lost 3 bases, and 5 bases had no gene match. Per the germline V gene, CDR1 is LNHNV and CDR2 is YYDKDF (reference sequence). The CDR3 DNA sequence: TGTGCCACCAGCAGGTCCCGGACTAGCGGGAGGGACAATGAGCAGTTCTTC. Its protein product is CATSRSRTSGRDNEQFF.

This clonotype was observed at least ten times. The chain links TRBV6-5 to TRBJ1-1; D gene unclear. Looked up from germline, CDR1 is MNHEY and CDR2 is SVGAGI. The CDR3 totals 13 residues. The V and J ends lost 2 bases and 5 bases respectively, with 9 bases between them. This CDR3 is CASSYSPLTEAFF. The CDR3, as DNA: TGTGCCAGCAGTTACAGCCCACTTACTGAAGCTTTCTTT.

This clonotype has only a few counts. Written as DNA, the CDR3 is TGTGCCAGCAGCTTAGGCAGGACCGATAGCTACACCTTC. Protein sequence: CASSLGRTDSYTF. The chain joins TRBV7-2 to TRBJ1-2; unclear D gene. Trimming took 1 base from V and 9 from J, leaving 12 bases between them. CDR1 is SGHTA and CDR2 is FQGNSA in the germline V gene. This CDR3 contains 13 residues.

V gene TRBV10-3 combines with J gene TRBJ1-1; tentatively, D is TRBD1 (5 bases). The germline V and J ends were trimmed by 2 bases and 3 bases, with 22 bases remaining between them. The germline V gene encodes CDR1 ENHRY and CDR2 SYGVKD. There are 18 residues in the CDR3. The CDR3 DNA reads as TGTGCCATCAGTGAGGCGAGCCGGGGCACGGGGCGCGACACTGAAGCTTTCTTT. It translates to CAISEASRGTGRDTEAFF.

This chain joins TRBV20-1 and TRBJ2-7, with 7 bases identical to TRBD1. Germline CDR1 reads DFQATT; CDR2 reads SNEGSKA (reference sequence). V gave up 3 bases and J gave up 5 bases; unmatched junction bases: 7. The CDR3 is made up of 13 amino acids. This CDR3 is CSARAGGRNEQYF. In DNA form, the CDR3 reads TGCAGTGCTAGGGCAGGGGGACGAAACGAGCAGTACTTC.

This clonotype was seen just once. Since a much larger clone is just one base distant, this may be a read error. CDR3 DNA sequence: TGTGCCAGCAGCCCTTTTATAACATCCTACAATGAGCAGTACTTC. The encoded protein is CASSPFITSYNEQYF. This chain links TRBV7-2 with TRBJ2-1; D is undetermined. With the DNA end fitting TRBJ2-7 better, the J assignment may be wrong. CDR1 is SGHTA and CDR2 is FQGNSA in the germline V gene. CDR3 length equals 15 residues.

The V gene is TRBV20-1, the J gene TRBJ2-3; D possibly corresponds to TRBD2 (6 bases). Trimming cost V 6 bases and J 3 bases, with 22 bases left between them. Germline V gives CDR1 DFQATT, CDR2 SNEGSKA (reference sequence). The CDR3 sequence is 16 residues long. The CDR3: CSAHQLPEGPTDTQYF. In DNA form, the CDR3 reads TGCAGTGCCCACCAGCTACCGGAGGGCCCTACAGATACGCAGTATTTT.

The V call is TRBV27, the J call TRBJ2-7; the D gene is possibly TRBD2 (5 bases). The V gene's germline CDR1 is MNHEY and CDR2 SMNVEV (reference sequence). Trimming stripped 8 bases from V and 4 bases from J, with 15 bases between. The CDR3 extends over 13 amino acids. DNA for the CDR3: TGTGCCAGCGCTGGACTGGGATTATACGAGCAGTACTTC. Amino acids: CASAGLGLYEQYF.

In this sample, this clonotype turned up a few times. V is TRBV29-1 and J is TRBJ1-2, with 8 bases aligning to TRBD1. The germline CDR1 and CDR2 sequences are SQVTM and ANQGSEA. Trimming took 4 bases from V and 5 from J; bases not matched to a gene: 6. The CDR3 runs to 13 residues. CDR3: CSVGTGMSYGYTF. The CDR3, as DNA: TGCAGCGTTGGGACAGGGATGAGTTATGGCTACACCTTC.

The rearrangement links TRBV30 to TRBJ1-1; D is uncertain. V shed 1 base and J shed 0 bases, with 12 bases lying between them. The CDR3 covers 15 residues. Per the germline V gene, CDR1 is GTSNPN and CDR2 is SVGIG (reference sequence). The CDR3 DNA is TGTGCCTGGAGTGGCAATTTATACTTGAACACTGAAGCTTTCTTT. Its protein is CAWSGNLYLNTEAFF. Drawing the rest from reference TRBV30 and TRBJ1-1, the complete variable domain is SQTIHQWPATLVQPVGSPLSLECTVEGTSNPNLYWYRQAAGRGLQLLFYSVGIGQISSEVPQNLSASRPQDRQFILSSKKLLLSDSGFYLCAWSGNLYLNTEAFFGQGTRLTVV.

This clonotype was detected ten times or more. The chain recombines TRBV10-1 with TRBJ1-5; D remains ambiguous. From germline, CDR1 is WNHNN and CDR2 SYGVQD (reference sequence). There are 14 residues in the CDR3. Trimming cost V 0 bases and J 4 bases, with 7 bases left between them. The CDR3, as DNA: TGCGCCAGCAGTGAGTCGATCGGGAATCAGCCCCAGCATTTT. Translation: CASSESIGNQPQHF.

The gene calls are TRBV12-3 or TRBV12-4 and TRBJ2-1; 11 nucleotides line up with TRBD2. CDR3 size: 14 residues. V was pared by 6 bases and J by 11 bases, with 9 bases of the junction left unmatched. The CDR3 loop reads CASSPGTSGRQQFF. Here the CDR3 DNA reads TGTGCCAGCAGCCCCGGGACTAGCGGCCGACAGCAGTTCTTC.

The V call is TRBV10-3, the J call TRBJ2-1; D may be TRBD2 (5 bases). The CDR3 length is 13 residues. In germline, CDR1 is ENHRY, CDR2 SYGVKD. V was clipped by 5 bases and J by 2 bases, with 7 bases between them. The CDR3 region is CAISLEAYNEQFF. CDR3 nucleotides: TGTGCCATCAGTCTGGAGGCCTACAATGAGCAGTTCTTC.

This clonotype was picked up a small number of times. This chain joins TRBV20-1 and TRBJ1-5; the D gene is possibly TRBD1 (5 bases). The CDR3 has 15 residues. Germline-derived CDR1 and CDR2 are DFQATT and SNEGSKA (reference sequence). Trimming took off 0 bases at V and 3 bases at J, with 12 bases between the two ends. The CDR3 protein is CSARDPGPFNQPQHF. The CDR3 bases are TGCAGTGCTAGAGATCCGGGGCCGTTCAATCAGCCCCAGCATTTT.

This chain joins TRBV7-2 and TRBJ2-3, with D possibly being TRBD1 (6 bases). Germline V lookup: CDR1 SGHTA, CDR2 FQGNSA. This CDR3 is built from 14 residues. Trimming shortened V by 4 bases and J by 4 bases, and 12 bases separated the two germline ends. The CDR3 DNA follows: TGTGCCAGCAGCTCTTTACAGGGCCCAGATACGCAGTATTTT. This sequence encodes CASSSLQGPDTQYF.

This rearrangement joins TRBV7-3 to TRBJ2-1; no clear D. Germline CDR1 SGHTA, CDR2 FQGTGA. This CDR3 has 17 amino acids. Trimming cost V 2 bases and J 0 bases, with 14 bases left between them. The CDR3 DNA sequence: TGTGCCAGCAGCTTATCCCCTGGTCCTTACTCCTACAATGAGCAGTTCTTC. This sequence encodes CASSLSPGPYSYNEQFF.

CDR3 nucleotide sequence: TGCAGTGCTAGATGGGGAGGTTCCTCGGACAATGAGCAGTTCTTC. Its translation: CSARWGGSSDNEQFF. The chain couples TRBV20-1 to TRBJ2-1; the D gene is possibly TRBD2 (6 bases). The germline V and J ends were trimmed by 2 bases and 5 bases, with 16 bases remaining between them. Germline V lookup: CDR1 DFQATT, CDR2 SNEGSKA (reference sequence). The CDR3 runs to 15 residues.

This clonotype was counted a few times. The V and J genes are TRBV6-2 or TRBV6-3 and TRBJ2-7; D may correspond to TRBD1 or TRBD2 (5 bases each). Germline values: CDR1 MNHEY, CDR2 SVGEGT. Deletions cut 0 bases from V and 4 bases from J, with 19 bases between. This CDR3 has 17 amino acids. The CDR3 loop reads CASSYSTYGTDPYEQYF. DNA of the CDR3: TGTGCCAGCAGTTACTCGACGTACGGGACGGACCCTTACGAGCAGTACTTC.

This clonotype was seen more than once but under ten times. V is TRBV6-2 or TRBV6-3 and J is TRBJ2-2; D is undetermined. CDR3 size: 15 residues. V lost 2 bases and J lost 5, with 12 bases in between. Germline-derived CDR1 and CDR2 are MNHEY and SVGEGT. CDR3 DNA sequence: TGTGCCAGCAGTTACAGTCCAGTGGGGACCGGGGAGCTGTTTTTT. This translates into CASSYSPVGTGELFF.

This chain uses TRBV10-3 with TRBJ2-7, with 14 bases that match TRBD2. Germline CDR1 and CDR2: ENHRY and SYGVKD. This CDR3 comprises 13 residues. The J segment lost 6 bases and the V segment lost 11 bases, leaving 6 bases of the junction unmatched. The CDR3 sequence: CAAGLAGAGEQYF. Here the CDR3 DNA reads TGTGCCGCGGGACTAGCGGGGGCCGGCGAGCAGTACTTC.